This TCR beta chain originates from a study of regulatory T cells in long-lasting Graves disease (TCRdb year 2021). Regarding the complete study: Persistent Graves' disease meant more than 5 years of antithyroid drug treatment with TSH receptor autoantibodies that stayed positive. This study used TCR sequencing and RNA sequencing of peripheral blood to compare persistent Graves' disease patients against newly diagnosed Graves' disease patients. TCR sequencing covered approximately 13 persistent and some 20 newly diagnosed Graves' disease patients, approximately 33 samples in total. The study took place in China and was registered as a clinical trial. On average, persistent Graves' disease patients in the clinical cohort had been on antithyroid drugs for around ten years.

The trim is 3 bases for V and 1 base for J, with a gap of 10 bases between the germline ends. The germline V gene supplies CDR1 MNHNS and CDR2 SASEGT. From the cysteine up to the phenylalanine, the CDR3 has a length of 15 residues. Just CDR3 DNA is preserved here, 45 bases in frame from base 1. General study outcomes and caveats: Only peripheral blood was studied, because thyroid tissue, the primary lesion, was inaccessible. Sequencing and analysis were limited to the TCR beta chain. Preferential use of TRBV28, TRBJ1-2 and TRBJ2-5 was observed in persistent disease, whereas TRBV20-1 and TRBJ2-1 were favored in newly diagnosed disease. Persistent Graves' disease patients showed lower TCR Shannon entropy and fewer highly expanded clones than newly diagnosed patients, suggesting clonal expansion. Persistent patients shared more public clonotypes among themselves (more than 2,500) than newly diagnosed patients did (approximately 970). As a limitation, the authors acknowledged that the small sample size may reduce accuracy.

Library creation used multiplex PCR. TCRdb names Illumina HiSeq 4000 as the instrument used. iRepertoire HTBI primers and Arm-PCR amplification of CDR3 regions were used to construct TCR beta libraries. Before sequencing, the PCR products went through gel purification. Turning to the authors' computational methods: Gene usage analysis of CDR3 amino acid clonotypes relied on the 60 or so TRBV and 14 TRBJ segments identified across samples. Filtered high-quality paired reads were merged into contigs using COPE and FqMerger. Contigs were aligned with BLAST to IMGT TRBV, TRBD and TRBJ reference genes, and CDR3 was defined per IMGT. Any clonotype with a frequency above 0.1% was counted as a highly expanded clone. Shannon entropy was used to measure repertoire diversity, and the Gini coefficient was used to measure V-J evenness. A clonotype was considered public if more than one individual shared it. TCRdb's own reprocessing of the public reads used fastp at Q25 and MiXCR and kept productive beta chains. For every CDR3 protein sequence, its rows merge into one entry that carries the most common genes and DNA. Clone size and V and J calls follow TCRdb, not the original study. Within this sample are approximately 400,000 distinct CDR3 sequences, with more than 20% of them counted one time only. 20% to 25% of the sample is in the top ten clones.

A word on this clonotype: Its specific antigen is unknown. Base qualities are not provided; no much larger clone lies one nucleotide away.

Taken with the paper, the label for time point translates to: persistent/refractory GD, antithyroid drugs over 5 years with positive TRAb. RNA was extracted from PBMCs in TRIzol for both TCR sequencing and RNA sequencing. Graves' disease was diagnosed according to American Thyroid Association guidelines. Recruitment of patients was carried out at an endocrinology department in Xi'an, China. From each patient, around 9 milliliters of peripheral blood was collected into an EDTA anticoagulant tube. Ficoll Paque Plus density gradient separation was used to isolate PBMCs, and no further T cell sorting was done. An Agilent 2100 Bioanalyzer and agarose gel were used to check RNA quality, while a NanoDrop 2000 measured RNA concentration.

Recombination linked TRBV6-1 to TRBJ2-1; the D region possibly corresponds to TRBD2 (6 bases align). This clonotype was obtained from a female donor with Graves disease. Sequencing was performed on peripheral blood mononuclear cells (PBMCs), taken when the disease was refractory, from a patient treated with antithyroid drugs. This receptor has the CDR3 CASSDGSGSYNEQFF. The nucleotide sequence is TGTGCCAGCAGTGACGGTAGCGGTTCCTACAATGAGCAGTTCTTC.